Below, 21 T cell receptor beta chains from the same sample are listed, as sequenced in a study of T cells in localized non-small cell lung cancer. TCRdb's copy holds only in-frame clones and misses some; the assay was immunoSEQ multiplex PCR. The table lists just under 20,000 clones, over 75% of them singletons, with roughly 9.1% in the top ten. Sequencing was performed on peripheral blood, taken before any cancer treatment. The origin of the receptors is a man aged 35 to 69 with stage I lung adenocarcinoma.

This clone was seen just once. The chain couples TRBV30 to TRBJ2-7; TRBD1 is a possible D gene (6 bases). CDR1 is GTSNPN, CDR2 SVGIG, per germline (reference sequence). V was pared by 4 bases and J by 0 bases, with 7 bases between. This CDR3 comprises 12 residues. This CDR3 is CAWKGDSYEQYF. The CDR3 region has the DNA TGTGCCTGGAAGGGGGACTCCTACGAGCAGTACTTC. Complete variable domain (other parts from reference TRBV30 and TRBJ2-7): SQTIHQWPATLVQPVGSPLSLECTVEGTSNPNLYWYRQAAGRGLQLLFYSVGIGQISSEVPQNLSASRPQDRQFILSSKKLLLSDSGFYLCAWKGDSYEQYFGPGTRLTVT.

V and J are TRBV9 and TRBJ2-1; D is ambiguous. The ends were cut back, 0 bases at V and 15 bases at J, with 16 bases in the middle. CDR1 is SGDLS, CDR2 YYNGEE, per germline. The CDR3 has 13 amino acids. The CDR3 loop is CASSVGEDPGLFF. CDR3 coding DNA: TGTGCCAGCAGCGTAGGAGAGGACCCGGGCCTGTTCTTC.

This chain links TRBV14 with TRBJ1-2; tentative D call: TRBD1 (6 bases). The CDR3 consists of 15 residues. Germline assignment: CDR1 SGHDN and CDR2 FVKESK. V was cut by 1 base and J by 0 bases, with 9 bases left in between. The CDR3 loop reads CASSQGWTANYGYTF. The CDR3 nucleotides read TGTGCCAGCAGCCAAGGGTGGACAGCTAACTATGGCTACACCTTC. Full variable domain (rest looked up from reference TRBV14 and TRBJ1-2): EAGVTQFPSHSVIEKGQTVTLRCDPISGHDNLYWYRRVMGKEIKFLLHFVKESKQDESGMPNNRFLAERTGGTYSTLKVQPAELEDSGVYFCASSQGWTANYGYTFGSGTRLTVV.

The gene calls are TRBV5-4 and TRBJ1-2, with D possibly being TRBD1 (6 bases). Germline assignment: CDR1 SGHNT and CDR2 YYREEE (reference sequence). This CDR3 is 15 amino acids long. The V gene lost 4 bases and the J gene lost 4 bases, with 17 bases spanning the gap. CDR3 amino acids: CASSAGHLKGYGYTF. The CDR3 nucleotides are TGTGCCAGCAGCGCGGGACACTTAAAAGGCTATGGCTACACCTTC.

This clone was seen more than once but under ten times. Written as DNA, the CDR3 is TGTGCCAGCTGGGATAGACAGGGTTATCAGCCCCAGCATTTT. Its protein is CASWDRQGYQPQHF. The V gene is TRBV19, the J gene TRBJ1-5; 7 bases line up with TRBD1. The CDR3 runs 14 residues. The V gene's germline CDR1 is LNHDA and CDR2 SQIVND (reference sequence). V gave up 9 bases and J gave up 5 bases; unmatched junction bases: 10.

The genes are TRBV7-3 and TRBJ2-2, with TRBD1 identical over 8 bases. Germline CDR1 reads SGHTA; CDR2 reads FQGTGA. After removal of 5 bases from V and 3 bases from J, the junction contained 5 bases not matched to a gene. This CDR3 has 15 residues. CDR3 nucleotide sequence: TGTGCCAGCAGCACCCAGGGGGCCGACACCGGGGAGCTGTTTTTT. This encodes CASSTQGADTGELFF. The full variable domain, in which reference TRBV7-3 and TRBJ2-2 provide the parts outside the CDR3, is GAGVSQTPSNKVTEKGKYVELRCDPISGHTALYWYRQSLGQGPEFLIYFQGTGAADDSGLPNDRFFAVRPEGSVSTLKIQRTERGDSAVYLCASSTQGADTGELFFGEGSRLTVL.

The J gene is TRBJ2-3, the V gene TRBV19; 9 bases agree with TRBD1. Germline V gives CDR1 LNHDA, CDR2 SQIVND (reference sequence). The CDR3 has 15 residues. J was trimmed by 4 bases and V by 9 bases; bases with no gene match: 11. Here the CDR3 DNA reads TGTGCCAGCAAGGAACAGGGGGCGAAAGCAGATACGCAGTATTTT. Its translation: CASKEQGAKADTQYF.

The genes are TRBV7-8 and TRBJ1-2; D ambiguous. Per germline, CDR1 SGHVS and CDR2 FQNEAQ. V lost 2 bases to trimming and J lost 0 bases, with 19 bases between them. The CDR3 contains 18 residues. CDR3 loop: CASSLMSRATLSNYGYTF. The CDR3 DNA follows: TGTGCCAGCAGCTTAATGTCAAGGGCGACCCTTTCTAACTATGGCTACACCTTC.

The genes are TRBV11-3 and TRBJ2-5; D not resolved. The CDR3 contains 13 residues. V lost 1 base and J 5 bases, leaving 8 bases between the germline ends. CDR1 is SGHNT, CDR2 YENEEA, per germline. The CDR3 bases are TGTGCCAGCAGCTTAGGCCCGGGCGAGACCCAGTACTTC. Protein: CASSLGPGETQYF.

This chain uses TRBV29-1 with TRBJ1-1; 7 bases are a match to TRBD1. After removal of 6 bases from V and 5 bases from J, the junction contained 12 bases not matched to a gene. The germline V gene has CDR1 SQVTM and CDR2 ANQGSEA. The length of the CDR3 is 14 residues. For the CDR3, the DNA is TGCAGCGTCCTCCGGGACAGAGGTTTGACTGAAGCTTTCTTT. Amino acid sequence: CSVLRDRGLTEAFF.

V is TRBV7-8 and J is TRBJ2-6; D is undetermined. Germline CDR1 is SGHVS and CDR2 is FQNEAQ. There are 16 residues in the CDR3. The ends were cut back, 1 base at V and 0 bases at J, with 7 bases in the middle. The CDR3 region is CASSLGKVSGANVLTF. CDR3 in DNA: TGTGCCAGCAGCTTAGGAAAAGTCTCTGGGGCCAACGTCCTGACTTTC.

This clone came up once. V is TRBV7-3 and J is TRBJ2-3, with D unclear. The CDR3 is 16 amino acids. Per germline, CDR1 SGHTA and CDR2 FQGTGA. Trimming left V 1 base short and J 1 base short, with 12 bases between. In nucleotides, the CDR3 is TGTGCCAGCAGCTTAAGGGCGAGTCAGGGCACAGATACGCAGTATTTT. Encoded protein: CASSLRASQGTDTQYF.

The sample holds one count of this clone. The CDR3 spells CASWRDTSYIQYF. CDR3 nucleotides: TGTGCCAGCTGGCGGGACACGAGCTACATTCAGTACTTC. The chain carries TRBV6-5 and TRBJ2-4; D is tentatively TRBD1 or TRBD2 (6 bases each). The CDR3 is 13 residues long. The V gene lost 8 bases and the J gene lost 8 bases, with 16 bases spanning the gap. CDR1 and CDR2 (germline): MNHEY, SVGAGI.

Here the CDR3 DNA reads TGCGCCAGCAGCCAGGGAGGGGAGACCCAGTACTTC. It is translated as CASSQGGETQYF. The chain joins TRBV5-1 to TRBJ2-5; the match to TRBD2 covers 7 bases. From germline, CDR1 is SGHRS and CDR2 YFSETQ. This CDR3 is 12 amino acids long. With 4 bases clipped from V and 5 bases from J, the junction kept 2 bases outside the gene matches.

This clone showed up just once. A read error may produce the germline difference seen at one junction end. The chain links TRBV6-5 to TRBJ2-3, with D hard to call. The CDR3 covers 12 residues. Germline V lookup: CDR1 MNHEY, CDR2 SVGAGI. The DNA for the CDR3 is TGTGCCAGCAGTTACGGAGCAGATACGCTGTATTTT. Its protein is CASSYGADTLYF.

The chain links TRBV29-1 to TRBJ1-1; unclear D gene. Germline CDR1 SQVTM, CDR2 ANQGSEA. This CDR3 has 16 residues. The V and J ends lost 0 bases and 1 base respectively, with 15 bases between them. CDR3 nucleotide sequence: TGCAGCGTTGAAGATCTGGTTTTCAGACGGAACACTGAAGCTTTCTTT. The encoded protein is CSVEDLVFRRNTEAFF. Supplemented by reference TRBV29-1 and TRBJ1-1, the full variable domain reads SAVISQKPSRDICQRGTSLTIQCQVDSQVTMMFWYRQQPGQSLTLIATANQGSEATYESGFVIDKFPISRPNLTFSTLTVSNMSPEDSSIYLCSVEDLVFRRNTEAFFGQGTRLTVV.

A single count supports this clone. The genes are TRBV19 and TRBJ1-4; 7 bases line up with TRBD1. The germline CDR1 and CDR2 sequences are LNHDA and SQIVND (reference sequence). The CDR3 has 17 amino acids. The V segment lost 10 bases and the J segment 5 bases; nucleotides outside the gene matches: 19. For the CDR3, the DNA is TGTGCCACTTCCAGCGGGGACAGTCCCCTGAGGAATGAAAAACTGTTTTTT. Its translation: CATSSGDSPLRNEKLFF.

The rearrangement joins TRBV7-8 to TRBJ1-2, with D maybe TRBD1 (5 bases). Trimming left V 1 base short and J 7 bases short, with 10 bases between. This CDR3 contains 13 residues. From germline, CDR1 is SGHVS and CDR2 FQNEAQ. The CDR3 coding sequence is TGTGCCAGCAGCTTAGGGGGCTCGGTTGGCTACACCTTC. Amino acid sequence: CASSLGGSVGYTF.

The chain joins TRBV2 to TRBJ2-2; 10 nucleotides align to TRBD1. The CDR3 length is 15 residues. After removal of 6 bases from V and 1 base from J, the junction contained 2 bases not matched to a gene. Germline V gene sequence: CDR1 SNHLY, CDR2 FYNNEI. CDR3 region: CASRGQGRNTGELFF. The DNA of the CDR3 is TGTGCCAGCAGGGGACAGGGGAGGAACACCGGGGAGCTGTTTTTT.

The chain uses TRBV6-4 and TRBJ2-1, with D maybe TRBD1 (6 bases). The CDR3 consists of 16 residues. Germline V gene lookup returns CDR1 MRHNA and CDR2 SNTAGT. Trimming took off 4 bases at V and 2 bases at J, with 15 bases between the two ends. This CDR3 reads CASSVASQGPYNEQFF. CDR3 DNA: TGTGCCAGCAGTGTTGCTAGCCAGGGGCCCTACAATGAGCAGTTCTTC.

The chain combines TRBV5-1 with TRBJ1-3; D is ambiguous. The V gene's germline CDR1 is SGHRS and CDR2 YFSETQ. This CDR3 spans 12 amino acids. Trimming pared 0 bases from V and 8 bases from J, leaving 6 bases between. Here the CDR3 reads CASSLDLDTIYF. In DNA form, the CDR3 reads TGCGCCAGCAGCTTGGACCTTGACACCATATATTTT. Filled out from reference TRBV5-1 and TRBJ1-3, the complete variable domain reads KAGVTQTPRYLIKTRGQQVTLSCSPISGHRSVSWYQQTPGQGLQFLFEYFSETQRNKGNFPGRFSGRQFSNSRSEMNVSTLELGDSALYLCASSLDLDTIYFGEGSWLTVV.